This T cell receptor (beta chain) stems from a study of CD8 T cells in Susac syndrome. There are 15 residues in the CDR3. CDR1 is SEHNR, CDR2 FQNEAQ, per germline (reference sequence). Between the trimmed V and J ends, which lost 5 bases and 7 bases, there was a span of 15 bases. Random hexamers were used to reverse transcribe an amount of roughly 0.5 to 1 ug RNA. Each CDR3 protein gets one entry after TCRdb re-called the immunoSEQ multiplex PCR reads with MiXCR. Here the sample spans more than 200,000 distinct CDR3 sequences, less than 95% being singletons. The clonotype comes from a human donor with Susac syndrome. This rearrangement joins TRBV7-9 to TRBJ1-6; TRBD1 is a possible D gene (5 bases). The sample was CD4+ T cells from PBMCs. The CDR3 loop is CASSPPGTANSPLHF. CDR3 nucleotides: TGTGCCAGCAGCCCACCCGGGACGGCCAATTCACCCCTCCACTTT.